The clone carrying this TCR beta chain appeared a few times. Its specificity is unknown. 5'RACE with constant-segment primers built TCRalpha and TCRbeta cDNA libraries with UMIs. Each CDR3 protein is one row after TCRdb ran MiXCR on the 5' RACE reads. The sample records hundreds of thousands of distinct CDR3 sequences, roughly 14% being singletons. These data originate in a study of T-cell memory formation after mild COVID-19. CDR1 is SGHRS and CDR2 is YFSETQ in the germline V gene. V was pared by 1 base and J by 8 bases, with 13 bases between. This CDR3 region has 15 residues. Overall study results and limits: Pre-infection memory contained some responding clones, which suggested that cross-reactive memory had joined. CD4+ contracting clones were found mainly in CM and EM, and CD8+ ones in EMRA.

The V gene is TRBV5-1, the J gene TRBJ1-6; no clear D. This sequence was found in a man aged 18 to 29 who had mild COVID-19 (a few samples of this study predate the infection). Cell type and time point are not known. Material for sequencing was PBMCs or a T cell subset sorted from them (not recorded which). DNA for the CDR3: TGCGCCAGCAGCTTGTCCCCTACGGCCGATTCACCCCTCCACTTT. This gives the protein CASSLSPTADSPLHF.